This entry lists 31 T cell receptor beta chains sequenced from one sample in a study of radiotherapy plus CTLA-4 blockade in lung cancer (dated by TCRdb to the late 2010s). Library method: the immunoSEQ multiplex PCR assay. Held by TCRdb, this immuneACCESS table contains in-frame sequences only and omits some clones. Under half of the omission traces to an unresolved V gene where checked; the cause of the rest is unknown. The sample data list tens of thousands of clones, and roughly 80% of these were observed just once. Of the sample, 4% to 5% is held by the ten largest clones. The sample here was peripheral blood, taken from a patient treated with radiotherapy plus ipilimumab. All receptors come from a human donor with non-small cell lung cancer who had a complete response to radiotherapy plus ipilimumab.

The chain couples TRBV27 to TRBJ1-3; D call uncertain. CDR3 length equals 15 residues. From germline, CDR1 is MNHEY and CDR2 SMNVEV (reference sequence). V was trimmed by 0 bases and J by 0 bases, leaving 6 bases between them. CDR3 DNA: TGTGCCAGCAGTTTATCTTGGCTCTCTGGAAACACCATATATTTT. It encodes CASSLSWLSGNTIYF.

The chain carries TRBV7-9 and TRBJ2-7, with D perhaps assigned TRBD1 or TRBD2 (5 bases each). Germline loops: CDR1 SEHNR, CDR2 FQNEAQ (reference sequence). The CDR3 runs 16 residues. The ends were cut back, 2 bases at V and 6 bases at J, with 20 bases in the middle. CDR3: CASSLLGDVRGSEQYF. CDR3 DNA sequence: TGTGCCAGCAGCTTACTGGGGGACGTTCGGGGAAGCGAGCAGTACTTC.

The V call is TRBV7-9, the J call TRBJ1-5; weak D call: TRBD1 (5 bases). Germline V gives CDR1 SEHNR, CDR2 FQNEAQ (reference sequence). The V gene lost 5 bases and the J gene lost 2 bases, with 10 bases spanning the gap. The CDR3 is 14 amino acids. The chain's CDR3 is CASSPAGGNQPQHF. The CDR3 DNA reads as TGTGCCAGCAGCCCGGCGGGGGGCAATCAGCCCCAGCATTTT.

This chain joins TRBV5-1 and TRBJ1-6; D is perhaps TRBD1 (6 bases). The germline CDR1 and CDR2 sequences are SGHRS and YFSETQ. V was clipped by 0 bases and J by 5 bases, with 9 bases between them. The CDR3 totals 15 residues. The CDR3 coding sequence is TGCGCCAGCAGCTTGGAGACAGGAGATAATTCACCCCTCCACTTT. It is translated as CASSLETGDNSPLHF.

Written as DNA, the CDR3 is TGCGCCAGCAGCCTCCCGGACAGGGATTTTGGGCAGCCCCAGCATTTT. This gives the protein CASSLPDRDFGQPQHF. V usage is TRBV4-3 and J usage is TRBJ1-5; TRBD1 aligns across 8 bases. CDR1 and CDR2 from the germline V gene are LGHNA and YSLEER. The V segment lost 4 bases and the J segment 7 bases; nucleotides outside the gene matches: 12. CDR3 length equals 16 residues.

The chain has TRBV11-3 and TRBJ2-1, with D possibly TRBD1 on 5 matching bases. Germline loops: CDR1 SGHNT, CDR2 YENEEA. V lost 0 bases and J 1 base, leaving 10 bases between the germline ends. This CDR3 region has 16 residues. CDR3 DNA sequence: TGTGCCAGCAGCTTAGATGGGCCAGGGTCCTACAATGAGCAGTTCTTC. Translated, it gives CASSLDGPGSYNEQFF.

The genes are TRBV6-8 and TRBJ2-7, with TRBD2 identical over 7 bases. Germline CDR1 is MNHGY and CDR2 is SAAAGT. The V and J ends lost 4 bases and 3 bases, in that order; junction bases with no gene match: 6. The CDR3 is 14 residues long. Here the CDR3 DNA reads TGTGCCAGCAGTTTTCTAGCGGCCAACTACGAGCAGTACGTC. Amino acid sequence: CASSFLAANYEQYV.

The chain combines TRBV6-5 with TRBJ1-1; D remains ambiguous. The CDR3 covers 15 residues. Germline V gene sequence: CDR1 MNHEY, CDR2 SVGAGI. V was cut by 4 bases and J by 0 bases, with 12 bases left in between. CDR3 amino acids: CASSSRSLLNTEAFF. CDR3 nucleotide sequence: TGTGCCAGCAGTTCCCGGTCCCTTTTGAACACTGAAGCTTTCTTT.

V usage is TRBV7-9 and J usage is TRBJ2-3; D may be TRBD1 (6 bases). The germline V and J ends were trimmed by 6 bases and 0 bases, with 10 bases remaining between them. In germline, CDR1 is SEHNR, CDR2 FQNEAQ (reference sequence). The CDR3 runs to 14 residues. In DNA, the CDR3 is TGTGCCAGCAGTGGACAGCCCAGCACAGATACGCAGTATTTT. Protein sequence: CASSGQPSTDTQYF. Full variable domain (remainder filled in from reference TRBV7-9 and TRBJ2-3): DTGVSQNPRHKITKRGQNVTFRCDPISEHNRLYWYRQTLGQGPEFLTYFQNEAQLEKSRLLSDRFSAERPKGSFSTLEIQRTEQGDSAMYLCASSGQPSTDTQYFGPGTRLTVL.

V and J are TRBV6-1 and TRBJ2-1; weak D call: TRBD1 (6 bases). Trimming left V 6 bases short and J 7 bases short, with 10 bases between. Germline values: CDR1 MNHNS, CDR2 SASEGT. The CDR3 is made up of 12 amino acids. The CDR3 spells CASSKRGNEQFF. CDR3 nucleotide sequence: TGTGCCAGCAGCAAGAGGGGGAATGAGCAGTTCTTC.

This clone was observed a single time. The chain combines TRBV5-1 with TRBJ2-2; 11 nucleotides align to TRBD1. The CDR3 is 15 amino acids. V gave up 3 bases and J gave up 8 bases; unmatched junction bases: 6. Germline CDR1 SGHRS, CDR2 YFSETQ. The CDR3 loop reads CASSSGTGGTGELFF. The CDR3 bases are TGCGCCAGCAGCTCCGGGACAGGGGGGACGGGGGAGCTGTTTTTT.

As concerns this clone: The junction differs from germline at one of its ends, possibly a read error. The chain combines TRBV7-7 with TRBJ2-2; D is ambiguous. The CDR3 consists of 16 residues. Germline V gene sequence: CDR1 SSHAT, CDR2 FNYEAQ (reference sequence). The CDR3 bases are TGTGCTAGCAGCTTAGAAGGCGGCCCCATTACCGGGGAGCTGTTTTTT. Translating gives CASSLEGGPITGELFF.

This chain connects TRBV23-1 to TRBJ1-1, with D possibly matching TRBD1 (6 bases). TRBV23-1 carries the ORF label, with uncertain function. The CDR3 covers 13 residues. Trimming pared 3 bases from V and 12 bases from J, leaving 17 bases between. This CDR3 reads CASSHPKGEGSFF. CDR3 nucleotide sequence: TGCGCCAGCAGTCACCCGAAGGGGGAAGGTTCTTTCTTT.

The rearrangement uses TRBV9 and TRBJ2-2, with D possibly TRBD1 on 5 matching bases. This CDR3 has 15 amino acids. The germline V gene encodes CDR1 SGDLS and CDR2 YYNGEE. The V end lost 6 bases, the J end lost 7 bases, and 19 bases lay between the germline ends. CDR3 coding DNA: TGTGCCAGCACCCGACAGCCACTTTTGGACGGGGAGCTGTTTTTT. This sequence encodes CASTRQPLLDGELFF. Full variable domain (remainder filled in from reference TRBV9 and TRBJ2-2): DSGVTQTPKHLITATGQRVTLRCSPRSGDLSVYWYQQSLDQGLQFLIQYYNGEERAKGNILERFSAQQFPDLHSELNLSSLELGDSALYFCASTRQPLLDGELFFGEGSRLTVL.

J is TRBJ1-1 and V is TRBV10-3, with D maybe TRBD1 (5 bases). The CDR3 runs to 19 residues. Germline loops: CDR1 ENHRY, CDR2 SYGVKD. Trimming cost V 3 bases and J 1 base, with 24 bases left between them. CDR3: CAISDPKGLVTDGNTEAFF. The DNA of the CDR3 is TGTGCCATCAGTGACCCGAAGGGGTTGGTGACAGACGGGAACACTGAAGCTTTCTTT.

This clone came up once. The V and J genes are TRBV19 and TRBJ2-5; 9 bases agree with TRBD1. The germline gives CDR1 LNHDA, CDR2 SQIVND (reference sequence). V shed 8 bases and J 4 bases; nucleotides not matched to a gene: 8. This CDR3 spans 14 amino acids. The CDR3 spells CASGEGQGGETQYF. The CDR3 DNA reads as TGTGCCAGTGGAGAGGGACAGGGTGGAGAGACCCAGTACTTC.

The chain employs TRBV2 and TRBJ1-5; 9 nucleotides align to TRBD1. Germline CDR1 and CDR2: SNHLY and FYNNEI. The CDR3 loop spans 14 amino acids. Germline trimming cut 5 bases from V and 6 bases from J; bases unmatched to any gene: 5. The CDR3: CASSTGGGPQPQHF. The CDR3 DNA is TGTGCCAGCAGTACAGGGGGCGGGCCTCAGCCCCAGCATTTT. The variable domain in full, with the rest retrieved from reference TRBV2 and TRBJ1-5, is EPEVTQTPSHQVTQMGQEVILRCVPISNHLYFYWYRQILGQKVEFLVSFYNNEISEKSEIFDDQFSVERPDGSNFTLKIRSTKLEDSAMYFCASSTGGGPQPQHFGDGTRLSIL.

CDR3 sequence: CASSRDLQYF. The CDR3 DNA sequence: TGTGCCAGCAGTCGGGACTTGCAGTACTTC. This chain connects TRBV2 to TRBJ2-7; the D gene is possibly TRBD2 (6 bases). The CDR3 totals 10 residues. CDR1 and CDR2 (germline): SNHLY, FYNNEI. Trimming pared 5 bases from V and 9 bases from J, leaving 8 bases between.

The chain has TRBV19 and TRBJ2-7; 9 bases are a match to TRBD1. Trimming removed 7 bases from V and 0 bases from J; junction bases left unmatched: 10. The germline V gene encodes CDR1 LNHDA and CDR2 SQIVND (reference sequence). The CDR3 length is 16 residues. The CDR3 protein is CASNNPWDRDSYEQYF. The DNA for the CDR3 is TGTGCCAGTAACAACCCTTGGGACAGGGACTCCTACGAGCAGTACTTC.

The rearrangement links TRBV5-6 to TRBJ2-3, with 7 bases lining up with TRBD2. The CDR3 spans 15 residues. Trimming removed 1 base from V and 4 bases from J; junction bases left unmatched: 6. CDR1 and CDR2 from the germline V gene are SGHDT and YYEEEE. The CDR3 loop is CASSLTSVGADTQYF. The CDR3 region has the DNA TGTGCCAGCAGCTTGACTAGCGTCGGGGCAGATACGCAGTATTTT.

The rearrangement uses TRBV18 and TRBJ2-5; weak D call: TRBD1 (5 bases). Trimming pared 2 bases from V and 1 base from J, leaving 14 bases between. This CDR3 is 16 amino acids long. Germline CDR1 KGHSH, CDR2 LQKENI. The CDR3 protein is CASSPGQGTIQETQYF. As DNA, the CDR3 is TGTGCCAGCTCACCAGGGCAGGGAACCATCCAAGAGACCCAGTACTTC.

This sequence joins TRBV29-1 and TRBJ1-1; no firm D call. V was cut by 4 bases and J by 1 base, with 10 bases left in between. CDR3 size: 13 residues. Germline CDR1 and CDR2: SQVTM and ANQGSEA. In DNA, the CDR3 is TGCAGCGTTGTTGGTTGGGGGAACACTGAAGCTTTCTTT. Its protein product is CSVVGWGNTEAFF.

The chain is built from TRBV5-5 and TRBJ1-2; the match to TRBD1 covers 9 bases. Germline V gene lookup returns CDR1 SGHKS and CDR2 YYEKEE (reference sequence). J gave up 7 bases and V 3 bases, and 13 bases lay outside the gene matches. This CDR3 spans 16 amino acids. The CDR3 protein is CASSWLGDRDSGGYTF. The CDR3 coding sequence is TGTGCCAGCAGCTGGCTCGGGGACAGGGATTCGGGTGGCTACACCTTC.

The chain joins TRBV7-9 to TRBJ2-3; D possibly matches TRBD1 or TRBD2 (5 bases each). This CDR3 contains 16 residues. The germline V gene has CDR1 SEHNR and CDR2 FQNEAQ (reference sequence). Trimming stripped 5 bases from V and 0 bases from J, with 15 bases between. CDR3 DNA sequence: TGTGCCAGCAGCGCGACCCGGGACCAAAGCACAGATACGCAGTATTTT. It specifies CASSATRDQSTDTQYF.

The chain uses TRBV11-3 and TRBJ2-4; 9 bases line up with TRBD1. This CDR3 region has 14 residues. Germline CDR1 is SGHNT and CDR2 is YENEEA. The V gene end was trimmed by 4 bases and the J gene end by 7 bases; junction bases not matched to a gene: 5. The CDR3 sequence: CASSWGDRDNIQYF. In DNA form, the CDR3 reads TGTGCCAGCAGCTGGGGGGACAGGGATAACATTCAGTACTTC.

In this sample, this clone turned up once. This sequence joins TRBV5-1 and TRBJ2-3; D assignment may be TRBD1 or TRBD2 (5 bases each). CDR3 size: 14 residues. Germline V gene lookup returns CDR1 SGHRS and CDR2 YFSETQ. V was trimmed by 5 bases and J by 2 bases, leaving 12 bases between them. The CDR3 loop reads CASRPLGTTDTQYF. The CDR3 coding sequence is TGCGCCAGCAGACCTTTAGGGACCACAGATACGCAGTATTTT. The full variable domain, with the rest looked up from reference TRBV5-1 and TRBJ2-3, is KAGVTQTPRYLIKTRGQQVTLSCSPISGHRSVSWYQQTPGQGLQFLFEYFSETQRNKGNFPGRFSGRQFSNSRSEMNVSTLELGDSALYLCASRPLGTTDTQYFGPGTRLTVL.

V gene TRBV27 combines with J gene TRBJ2-7; D ambiguous. The germline gives CDR1 MNHEY, CDR2 SMNVEV (reference sequence). The CDR3 has 15 residues. The ends were cut back, 0 bases at V and 3 bases at J, with 12 bases in the middle. The CDR3 DNA follows: TGTGCCAGCAGTTTATCATGGTCCCAGGTCTACGAGCAGTACTTC. This translates into CASSLSWSQVYEQYF.

The gene calls are TRBV10-1 and TRBJ2-1; D remains unclear. The germline gives CDR1 WNHNN, CDR2 SYGVQD (reference sequence). This CDR3 comprises 14 residues. Trimming removed 6 bases at V and 1 base at J, with 10 bases between. CDR3 region: CASRPSRSYNEQFF. The CDR3 nucleotides read TGCGCCAGCAGGCCCAGCAGGTCCTACAATGAGCAGTTCTTC.

The chain has TRBV7-2 and TRBJ2-3, with TRBD2 identical over 8 bases. CDR1 is SGHTA and CDR2 is FQGNSA in the germline V gene. Germline trimming cut 4 bases from V and 4 bases from J; bases unmatched to any gene: 10. The CDR3 runs to 16 residues. Here the CDR3 DNA reads TGTGCCAGCAGCTGGGGGGGGACTAGGGCCCCAGATACGCAGTATTTT. Its protein product is CASSWGGTRAPDTQYF.

This chain joins TRBV27 and TRBJ2-1; no clear D gene. This CDR3 spans 15 amino acids. The ends were cut back, 7 bases at V and 4 bases at J, with 17 bases in the middle. Germline CDR1 reads MNHEY; CDR2 reads SMNVEV (reference sequence). The CDR3 DNA reads as TGTGCCAGCAATAAATTTGGGCCCACGTACAATGAGCAGTTCTTC. This sequence encodes CASNKFGPTYNEQFF.

The chain uses TRBV27 and TRBJ1-1; weak D call: TRBD1 (6 bases). The CDR3 length is 16 residues. The V gene's germline CDR1 is MNHEY and CDR2 SMNVEV (reference sequence). The germline V and J ends were trimmed by 7 bases and 1 base, with 19 bases remaining between them. CDR3 protein: CASKDRRVGGNTEAFF. The CDR3 DNA reads as TGTGCCAGCAAGGATCGTCGGGTAGGGGGGAACACTGAAGCTTTCTTT.